What follows are 32 T cell receptor beta chains derived from one specimen sequenced in a study of identical twins. TCRdb reprocessed the 5' RACE reads with MiXCR, giving one entry per CDR3 protein. The sample has about 290,000 distinct CDR3 sequences, 8.5% to 9.5% seen once. These data are also associated with another study on yellow fever vaccine responses in identical twins.

Sequencing was performed on CD8+ T cells sorted from blood. Receptor source: a woman between 18 and 30 years old in good health.

The rearrangement links TRBV6-2 or TRBV6-3 to TRBJ2-2; TRBD2 might be the D (6 bases). With 2 bases removed from V and 8 bases from J, the gap between germline ends came to 12 bases. Germline CDR1 is MNHEY and CDR2 is SVGEGT. This CDR3 comprises 14 residues. Here the CDR3 DNA reads TGTGCCAGCAGTTACGCGGGGTTCGGGGGGGAGCTGTTTTTT. Translated, it gives CASSYAGFGGELFF.

This clonotype appeared a few times. The gene calls are TRBV3-1 and TRBJ1-1; possibly TRBD1 for D (6 bases). Germline values: CDR1 LGHDT, CDR2 YNNKEL (reference sequence). Between the trimmed V and J ends, which lost 3 bases and 6 bases, there was a span of 14 bases. The CDR3 extends over 14 amino acids. As DNA, the CDR3 is TGTGCCAGCAGCCATACACAGGGTCGCGCTGAAGCTTTCTTT. Translation gives CASSHTQGRAEAFF. The whole variable domain, filled in from reference TRBV3-1 and TRBJ1-1, reads DTAVSQTPKYLVTQMGNDKSIKCEQNLGHDTMYWYKQDSKKFLKIMFSYNNKELIINETVPNRFSPKSPDKAHLNLHINSLELGDSAVYFCASSHTQGRAEAFFGQGTRLTVV.

Note on this clonotype: A read error may explain this, as a much larger clone is one base away. The chain recombines TRBV4-3 with TRBJ2-1; no clear D gene. The germline V gene has CDR1 LGHNA and CDR2 YSLEER. This CDR3 contains 16 residues. The CDR3 reads CASSQVRRPTYNELFF. The CDR3 coding sequence is TGCGCCAGCAGCCAAGTTAGGAGACCCACCTACAATGAGCTGTTCTTC.

The table lists this clonotype with many counts. This chain uses TRBV12-3 or TRBV12-4 with TRBJ2-1, with 8 bases lining up with TRBD1. Losses at the gene ends were 3 bases for V and 9 bases for J; bases not matched to a gene: 4. The CDR3 spans 13 residues. The CDR3, as DNA: TGTGCCAGCAGTTTCAGGGGGCAGGGTGAGCAGTTCTTC. It is translated as CASSFRGQGEQFF.

This clonotype showed up just once. A much more abundant neighbour one base away suggests this may be a read error. This chain uses TRBV5-6 with TRBJ2-1; 12 bases map to TRBD2. The CDR3 spans 15 residues. Germline V gives CDR1 SGHDT, CDR2 YYEEEE. J lost 6 bases, V lost 3 bases, and 4 bases had no gene match. The CDR3: CASSWETSGSNEQFF. In DNA, the CDR3 is TGTGCCAGCAGCTGGGAGACTAGCGGGAGCAATGAGCAGTTCTTC.

This clonotype was counted at least ten times. V usage is TRBV7-9 and J usage is TRBJ1-2, with a tentative D call TRBD1 (5 bases). The ends were cut back, 1 base at V and 2 bases at J, with 8 bases in the middle. Germline assignment: CDR1 SEHNR and CDR2 FQNEAQ (reference sequence). There are 14 residues in the CDR3. Here the CDR3 DNA reads TGTGCCAGCAGCTTAGAGGACATGAACTATGGCTACACCTTC. Amino acid sequence: CASSLEDMNYGYTF.

This clonotype was picked up a small number of times. The chain links TRBV27 to TRBJ2-5, with 10 bases identical to TRBD1. This CDR3 region has 15 residues. Germline loops: CDR1 MNHEY, CDR2 SMNVEV (reference sequence). The ends lost 4 bases at V and 5 bases at J; junction bases unmatched: 7. CDR3 coding DNA: TGTGCCAGCAGTTCGCCCGGGACAGGGGTTGAGACCCAGTACTTC. It translates to CASSSPGTGVETQYF.

The chain combines TRBV20-1 with TRBJ2-7; no reliable D call. V was clipped by 0 bases and J by 4 bases, with 13 bases between them. The germline V gene encodes CDR1 DFQATT and CDR2 SNEGSKA (reference sequence). CDR3 length: 14 residues. The CDR3 reads CSARDLLSQYEQYF. CDR3 bases: TGCAGTGCTAGAGATCTTTTGTCACAATACGAGCAGTACTTC.

The sample holds many counts of this clonotype. V gene TRBV11-2 combines with J gene TRBJ1-1, with a weak D call TRBD1 (5 bases). Trimming shortened V by 0 bases and J by 5 bases, and 22 bases separated the two germline ends. Germline CDR1 and CDR2: SGHAT and FQNNGV. The CDR3 has 18 residues. The CDR3 region is CASSLDPVLGGMETEAFF. The CDR3, as DNA: TGTGCCAGCAGCTTAGATCCGGTTTTGGGGGGTATGGAGACTGAAGCTTTCTTT.

The rearrangement uses TRBV7-8 and TRBJ2-7, with a tentative D call TRBD2 (5 bases). There are 17 residues in the CDR3. Germline CDR1 and CDR2: SGHVS and FQNEAQ. V lost 0 bases, J lost 2 bases, and 17 bases lay in between. CDR3 coding DNA: TGTGCCAGCAGCTTAGCTCAGGCAGGACTCATAGCCTACGAGCAGTACTTC. Encoded protein: CASSLAQAGLIAYEQYF.

This clonotype turned up a few times. J is TRBJ2-7 and V is TRBV9; 7 bases map to TRBD1. Per the germline V gene, CDR1 is SGDLS and CDR2 is YYNGEE. The ends lost 0 bases at V and 1 base at J; junction bases unmatched: 1. This CDR3 has 14 residues. The CDR3 is CASSVAQGSYEQYF. Written as DNA, the CDR3 is TGTGCCAGCAGCGTAGCACAGGGGTCCTACGAGCAGTACTTC.

This clonotype occurred a few times. The rearrangement joins TRBV28 to TRBJ1-5; 9 bases are a match to TRBD1. Unmatched junction bases numbered 7, after V lost 0 bases and J lost 1 base. Germline V lookup: CDR1 MDHEN, CDR2 SYDVKM. This CDR3 region has 18 residues. The CDR3 protein is CASSLWHRGRVSNQPQHF. CDR3 sequence (DNA): TGTGCCAGCAGTTTATGGCACAGGGGGCGCGTGAGCAATCAGCCCCAGCATTTT.

The chain is built from TRBV7-2 and TRBJ1-5; TRBD1 might be the D (5 bases). The CDR3 is 17 residues long. V shed 5 bases and J shed 8 bases, with 25 bases lying between them. The germline gives CDR1 SGHTA, CDR2 FQGNSA. The CDR3 loop reads CASSRGRTPPGREPQHF. As DNA, the CDR3 is TGTGCCAGCAGCCGGGGCCGGACACCCCCGGGGAGGGAGCCCCAGCATTTT.

The rearrangement joins TRBV12-3 or TRBV12-4 to TRBJ2-3, with TRBD2 identical over 12 bases. This CDR3 has 16 residues. V was pared by 3 bases and J by 3 bases, with 4 bases of the junction left unmatched. In DNA form, the CDR3 reads TGTGCCAGCAGTTTTGGACTAGCGGGAACAACAGATACGCAGTATTTT. It codes for CASSFGLAGTTDTQYF.

This clonotype was picked up many times. The rearrangement uses TRBV29-1 and TRBJ2-7; tentative D call: TRBD2 (5 bases). Germline CDR1 SQVTM, CDR2 ANQGSEA. The CDR3 length is 14 residues. The germline V and J ends were trimmed by 4 bases and 0 bases, with 13 bases remaining between them. CDR3 sequence (DNA): TGCAGCGTTGTTAAACTAGAGAGCTCCTACGAGCAGTACTTC. Translated, it gives CSVVKLESSYEQYF.

This clonotype was counted only a few times. CDR3 coding DNA: TGTGCCAGCAGCGCCCGACTAGTTTCAGATACGCAGTATTTT. Residues: CASSARLVSDTQYF. The chain links TRBV7-9 to TRBJ2-3, with D perhaps matching TRBD2 (6 bases). Trimming removed 5 bases from V and 4 bases from J, with 13 bases in between. Germline V gene data show CDR1 as SEHNR and CDR2 as FQNEAQ (reference sequence). The CDR3 has 14 amino acids.

This chain connects TRBV6-5 to TRBJ1-2; D might be TRBD1 (5 bases). The V gene lost 9 bases and the J gene lost 8 bases, with 16 bases spanning the gap. The CDR3 sequence is 12 residues long. Germline V gene sequence: CDR1 MNHEY, CDR2 SVGAGI. The CDR3 region has the DNA TGTGCCAGTGCCGGGCCAGGGTTGGGCTACACCTTC. Translating it yields CASAGPGLGYTF.

This clonotype appeared many times. This chain links TRBV7-9 with TRBJ2-7; the D call may be TRBD1 or TRBD2 (5 bases each). V gave up 5 bases and J gave up 0 bases, with 11 bases separating them. The V gene's germline CDR1 is SEHNR and CDR2 FQNEAQ (reference sequence). The CDR3 runs to 14 residues. The CDR3 nucleotides are TGTGCCAGCAGCCGGGACGGACTCTCCTACGAGCAGTACTTC. It encodes CASSRDGLSYEQYF.

This clonotype was seen ten or more times. The chain has TRBV4-3 and TRBJ2-2; no firm D call. The CDR3 totals 14 residues. Trimming stripped 0 bases from V and 5 bases from J, with 7 bases between. The germline gives CDR1 LGHNA, CDR2 YSLEER. In DNA form, the CDR3 reads TGCGCCAGCAGCCAAGATGCCCAAACCGGGGAGCTGTTTTTT. As protein: CASSQDAQTGELFF.

There are many counts of this clonotype. CDR3 amino acids: CATSSRHPVAGGDTQYF. For the CDR3, the DNA is TGTGCCACCAGCAGCCGCCACCCAGTAGCGGGAGGAGATACGCAGTATTTT. The V and J genes are TRBV15 and TRBJ2-3; 10 bases match TRBD2. CDR3 length: 17 residues. J gave up 5 bases and V 3 bases, and 11 bases lay outside the gene matches. Germline CDR1 and CDR2: LNHNV and YYDKDF (reference sequence). Complete variable domain (other parts from reference TRBV15 and TRBJ2-3): DAMVIQNPRYQVTQFGKPVTLSCSQTLNHNVMYWYQQKSSQAPKLLFHYYDKDFNNEADTPDNFQSRRPNTSFCFLDIRSPGLGDTAMYLCATSSRHPVAGGDTQYFGPGTRLTVL.

This clonotype was recorded many times. The chain carries TRBV18 and TRBJ1-1; 9 bases are shared with TRBD1. From germline, CDR1 is KGHSH and CDR2 LQKENI. The CDR3 totals 16 residues. The V segment lost 0 bases and the J segment 5 bases; nucleotides outside the gene matches: 7. DNA for the CDR3: TGTGCCAGCTCACCACCGAAAACAGGGGGCGCGACTGAAGCTTTCTTT. Its translation: CASSPPKTGGATEAFF.

V usage is TRBV5-1 and J usage is TRBJ2-7; TRBD2 might be the D (6 bases). The CDR3 runs 16 residues. Germline CDR1 reads SGHRS; CDR2 reads YFSETQ. V lost 0 bases, J lost 3 bases, and 16 bases lay in between. The CDR3 DNA reads as TGCGCCAGCAGCTTGGACCAAGAGCGGGTGAGCTACGAGCAGTACTTC. This sequence encodes CASSLDQERVSYEQYF.

In its sample, this clonotype was seen a few times. The chain is built from TRBV15 and TRBJ2-3; D is ambiguous. CDR3 length: 16 amino acids. Per the germline V gene, CDR1 is LNHNV and CDR2 is YYDKDF (reference sequence). Trimming removed 1 base from V and 0 bases from J, with 11 bases in between. CDR3 coding DNA: TGTGCCACCAGCAGAGCGGAAGCGATTAGCACAGATACGCAGTATTTT. Its protein is CATSRAEAISTDTQYF.

This clonotype was detected ten times or more. V and J are TRBV7-6 and TRBJ2-1; D might be TRBD1 (6 bases). Trimming took off 1 base at V and 3 bases at J, with 10 bases between the two ends. The CDR3 consists of 15 residues. Germline CDR1 is SGHVS and CDR2 is FNYEAQ. This CDR3 reads CASSLEQGGYNEQFF. For the CDR3, the DNA is TGTGCCAGCAGCTTAGAACAGGGCGGCTACAATGAGCAGTTCTTC.

The chain combines TRBV6-2 or TRBV6-3 with TRBJ1-6; 7 bases fit TRBD1. In germline, CDR1 is MNHEY, CDR2 SVGEGT. The length of the CDR3 is 16 residues. Germline trimming cut 2 bases from V and 7 bases from J; bases unmatched to any gene: 8. DNA of the CDR3: TGTGCCAGCAGTTACACGGAACAGGGGAAAAATTCACCCCTCCACTTT. Its protein is CASSYTEQGKNSPLHF.

This clonotype has just a few counts. The gene calls are TRBV20-1 and TRBJ2-7; a possible D gene is TRBD1 (5 bases). Germline V gives CDR1 DFQATT, CDR2 SNEGSKA (reference sequence). This CDR3 is 13 amino acids long. The V end was cut by 2 bases, the J end by 5 bases, with 13 bases between. DNA of the CDR3: TGCAGTGCTAGATTCCAGGGTACCCACGAGCAGTACTTC. This translates into CSARFQGTHEQYF.

The sample holds a few counts of this clonotype. This chain connects TRBV7-4 to TRBJ2-7; D is ambiguous. Trimming shortened V by 5 bases and J by 0 bases, and 17 bases separated the two germline ends. The CDR3 runs to 16 residues. The germline gives CDR1 SGHVT, CDR2 SQSDAQ. The DNA of the CDR3 is TGTGCCAGCAGCCAACCCCGTGACCTTTACTCCTACGAGCAGTACTTC. Its translation: CASSQPRDLYSYEQYF.

This clonotype was seen many times. The rearrangement uses TRBV7-2 and TRBJ2-3; TRBD1 matches 8 bases. Germline values: CDR1 SGHTA, CDR2 FQGNSA. The CDR3 is made up of 16 amino acids. Trimming removed 1 base from V and 2 bases from J; junction bases left unmatched: 5. The CDR3: CASSLGDRRFTDTQYF. The CDR3 DNA follows: TGTGCCAGCAGCTTAGGGGACAGGCGATTCACAGATACGCAGTATTTT.

This sequence joins TRBV6-1 and TRBJ2-1, with D unclear. Per the germline V gene, CDR1 is MNHNS and CDR2 is SASEGT. The CDR3 runs to 15 residues. V lost 6 bases to trimming and J lost 0 bases, with 12 bases between them. CDR3 sequence: CASRLARSSYNEQFF. The CDR3 bases are TGTGCCAGCAGGTTGGCGCGGAGCTCCTACAATGAGCAGTTCTTC.

This clonotype was recorded many times. The chain has TRBV12-3 or TRBV12-4 and TRBJ2-5; D not resolved. Trimming pared 9 bases from V and 5 bases from J, leaving 22 bases between. The CDR3 is made up of 15 amino acids. The CDR3 loop is CASSITGTMGETQYF. CDR3 nucleotides: TGTGCCAGTAGTATCACCGGAACCATGGGGGAGACCCAGTACTTC.

As DNA, the CDR3 is TGTGCCAGCAGCTTCTTCGGCGACGGCGAGCAGTACTTC. The encoded protein is CASSFFGDGEQYF. The rearrangement joins TRBV5-6 to TRBJ2-7; D ambiguous. Trimming stripped 2 bases from V and 6 bases from J, with 12 bases between. Germline assignment: CDR1 SGHDT and CDR2 YYEEEE. The CDR3 runs 13 residues. Based on the CDR3 plus reference TRBV5-6 and TRBJ2-7, the full variable domain is DAGVTQSPTHLIKTRGQQVTLRCSPKSGHDTVSWYQQALGQGPQFIFQYYEEEERQRGNFPDRFSGHQFPNYSSELNVNALLLGDSALYLCASSFFGDGEQYFGPGTRLTVT.

This clonotype was recorded a few times. The rearrangement joins TRBV14 to TRBJ2-3, with D maybe TRBD2 (5 bases). V was cut by 2 bases and J by 1 base, with 22 bases left in between. The CDR3 loop spans 19 amino acids. Per germline, CDR1 SGHDN and CDR2 FVKESK. The CDR3 loop is CASSQTGGPTILGTDTQYF. DNA for the CDR3: TGTGCCAGCAGCCAAACGGGCGGGCCCACGATACTGGGCACAGATACGCAGTATTTT.